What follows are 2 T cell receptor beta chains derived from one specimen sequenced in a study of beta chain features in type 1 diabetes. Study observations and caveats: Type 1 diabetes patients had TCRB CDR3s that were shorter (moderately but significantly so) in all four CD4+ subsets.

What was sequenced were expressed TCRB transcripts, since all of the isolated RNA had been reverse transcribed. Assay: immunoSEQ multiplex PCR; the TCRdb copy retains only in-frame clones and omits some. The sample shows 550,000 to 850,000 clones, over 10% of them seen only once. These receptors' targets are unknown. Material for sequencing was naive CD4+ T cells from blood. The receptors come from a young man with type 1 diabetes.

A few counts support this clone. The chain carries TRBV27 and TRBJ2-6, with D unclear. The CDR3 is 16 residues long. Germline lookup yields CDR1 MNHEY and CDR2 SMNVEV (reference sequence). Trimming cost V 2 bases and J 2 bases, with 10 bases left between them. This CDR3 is CASSLTNGAGANVLTF. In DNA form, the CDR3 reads TGTGCCAGCAGTTTAACAAATGGCGCTGGGGCCAACGTCCTGACTTTC. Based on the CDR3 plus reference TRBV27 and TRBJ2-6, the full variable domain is EAQVTQNPRYLITVTGKKLTVTCSQNMNHEYMSWYRQDPGLGLRQIYYSMNVEVTDKGDVPEGYKVSRKEKRNFPLILESPSPNQTSLYFCASSLTNGAGANVLTFGAGSRLTVL.

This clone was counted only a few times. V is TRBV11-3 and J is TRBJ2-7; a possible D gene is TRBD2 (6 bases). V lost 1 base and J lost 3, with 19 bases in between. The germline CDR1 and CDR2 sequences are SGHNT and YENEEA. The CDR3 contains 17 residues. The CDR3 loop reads CASSLAGGTEAGYEQYF. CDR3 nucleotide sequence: TGTGCCAGCAGCTTAGCAGGAGGGACGGAGGCTGGCTACGAGCAGTACTTC.